What follows are 14 T cell receptor beta chains derived from one specimen sequenced in a study of T-cell reconstitution after alpha-beta-depleted transplantation in children (dated by TCRdb to the mid-2010s). The library was prepared using PCR. Instrument on record: Illumina HiSeq 2500. To normalize quantification of the TCRbeta repertoire, the TCR libraries were built with molecular barcoding that relied on unique molecular identifiers. The public reads were reanalyzed by TCRdb: fastp trimming at Q25, MiXCR alignment, in-frame beta chains only. Identical CDR3 protein sequences are pooled into one entry, listed with their most common genes and DNA. Within this sample are 700,000 to 850,000 distinct CDR3 sequences, with 15% to 20% of them counted one time only. 5% of the sample comes from the top ten. The sample's treatment or condition label is to be understood as: allogeneic hematopoietic cell transplantation with graft depleted of TCRalphabeta T cells and CD19 B cells.

The material sequenced was PBMCs, mostly from graft donor cells, taken 360 days after TCRalphabeta/CD19-depleted stem cell transplant. The receptors here all came from a male patient between 5 and 17 years old who had a stem cell transplant for acute lymphoblastic leukemia, so the T cells may come from the graft donor.

This clonotype was counted only a few times. The chain couples TRBV5-1 to TRBJ2-1; 8 nucleotides agree with TRBD1. This CDR3 has 14 residues. Germline assignment: CDR1 SGHRS and CDR2 YFSETQ. V lost 1 base, J lost 8 bases, and 5 bases stayed unmatched. As DNA, the CDR3 is TGCGCCAGCAGCTTGCGGACAGGGTTGTATGAGCAGTTCTTC. Translated, it gives CASSLRTGLYEQFF.

This clonotype has ten or more counts. The V call is TRBV5-1, the J call TRBJ2-5; no clear D gene. The CDR3 runs 14 residues. Trimming cost V 2 bases and J 5 bases, with 13 bases left between them. The germline V gene has CDR1 SGHRS and CDR2 YFSETQ. The CDR3 reads CASSFTVSEETQYF. Written as DNA, the CDR3 is TGCGCCAGCAGCTTTACAGTATCGGAGGAGACCCAGTACTTC.

The chain is built from TRBV3-1 and TRBJ2-6; D is perhaps TRBD1 (6 bases). The length of the CDR3 is 17 residues. Trimming stripped 1 base from V and 0 bases from J, with 10 bases between. Germline values: CDR1 LGHDT, CDR2 YNNKEL (reference sequence). DNA of the CDR3: TGTGCCAGCAGCCAAGGGACAGCCGGCTCTGGGGCCAACGTCCTGACTTTC. Translated: CASSQGTAGSGANVLTF.

This clonotype was recorded at least ten times. The J gene is TRBJ2-1, the V gene TRBV29-1; 10 positions match TRBD2. This CDR3 contains 13 residues. J gave up 3 bases and V 5 bases, and 1 base lay outside the gene matches. CDR1 is SQVTM, CDR2 ANQGSEA, per germline. For the CDR3, the DNA is TGCAGCGTTAGGACTAGCGGCTACAATGAGCAGTTCTTC. As protein: CSVRTSGYNEQFF.

A few counts support this clonotype. The J gene is TRBJ2-3, the V gene TRBV7-9, with D possibly TRBD2 on 6 matching bases. CDR1 is SEHNR and CDR2 is FQNEAQ in the germline V gene (reference sequence). CDR3 length: 15 residues. Trimming shortened V by 1 base and J by 4 bases, and 12 bases separated the two germline ends. The DNA for the CDR3 is TGTGCCAGCAGCTTAGGCGTCTCTAGCGCAGATACGCAGTATTTT. This codes for CASSLGVSSADTQYF.

V and J are TRBV29-1 and TRBJ1-2, with D perhaps matching TRBD1 (5 bases). The CDR3 is 13 residues long. Between the trimmed V and J ends, which lost 7 bases and 8 bases, there was a span of 20 bases. Germline loops: CDR1 SQVTM, CDR2 ANQGSEA. CDR3 DNA: TGCAGCGCCCTTAGCCAGGGCCCGGGGGGCTACACCTTC. Amino acid sequence: CSALSQGPGGYTF.

This clonotype has more than one count but fewer than ten. This rearrangement joins TRBV28 to TRBJ2-7; 11 positions match TRBD2. In germline, CDR1 is MDHEN, CDR2 SYDVKM. The length of the CDR3 is 13 residues. After removal of 3 bases from V and 11 bases from J, the junction contained 6 bases not matched to a gene. CDR3 loop: CASSLVTSGREYF. In DNA, the CDR3 is TGTGCCAGCAGTTTGGTAACTAGCGGGAGAGAGTACTTC.

This chain joins TRBV6-4 and TRBJ2-3, with TRBD2 as a possible D gene (6 bases). Trimming took off 6 bases at V and 1 base at J, with 26 bases between the two ends. Germline values: CDR1 MRHNA, CDR2 SNTAGT. The CDR3 is made up of 19 amino acids. The CDR3 DNA follows: TGTGCCAGCAGCTCCGGGCAGCTCGAATCCACTAGCCGCACAGATACGCAGTATTTT. Translated, it gives CASSSGQLESTSRTDTQYF.

This clonotype occurred a few times. This chain uses TRBV3-1 with TRBJ2-7, with TRBD1 identical over 7 bases. V lost 5 bases to trimming and J lost 0 bases; unmatched junction nucleotides: 4. The CDR3 loop spans 14 amino acids. Germline CDR1 is LGHDT and CDR2 is YNNKEL (reference sequence). CDR3 nucleotides: TGTGCCAGCAGCAACAGGGGCGGCTCCTACGAGCAGTACTTC. It is translated as CASSNRGGSYEQYF.

This clonotype has a single count. This chain links TRBV12-3 or TRBV12-4 with TRBJ2-2; 8 bases match TRBD2. The CDR3 length is 13 residues. V shed 10 bases, J shed 6 bases, and the junction held 7 bases outside the gene matches. As DNA, the CDR3 is TGTGCCACCTGGGCGCGGGGGGCCGGGGAGCTGTTTTTT. It specifies CATWARGAGELFF.

The V gene is TRBV7-6, the J gene TRBJ2-2; D is possibly TRBD1 or TRBD2 (5 bases each). CDR1 and CDR2 from the germline V gene are SGHVS and FNYEAQ. Trimming stripped 3 bases from V and 3 bases from J, with 20 bases between. The length of the CDR3 is 18 residues. The CDR3 is CASSLAGADDGHTGELFF. CDR3 nucleotides: TGTGCCAGCAGCTTGGCCGGGGCTGACGATGGGCACACCGGGGAGCTGTTTTTT. The full variable domain, completed using reference TRBV7-6 and TRBJ2-2, is GAGVSQSPRYKVTKRGQDVALRCDPISGHVSLYWYRQALGQGPEFLTYFNYEAQQDKSGLPNDRFSAERPEGSISTLTIQRTEQRDSAMYRCASSLAGADDGHTGELFFGEGSRLTVL.

The table lists this clonotype with a few counts. V usage is TRBV30 and J usage is TRBJ2-1; D remains unclear. V was pared by 0 bases and J by 7 bases, with 1 base between. Germline values: CDR1 GTSNPN, CDR2 SVGIG (reference sequence). This CDR3 comprises 10 residues. The CDR3 region has the DNA TGTGCCTGGAGTGTTAATGAGCAGTTCTTC. Protein sequence: CAWSVNEQFF.

V and J are TRBV25-1 and TRBJ2-1; 13 bases fit TRBD2. The CDR3 is 16 amino acids. The V segment lost 2 bases and the J segment 5 bases; nucleotides outside the gene matches: 3. The germline CDR1 and CDR2 sequences are MGHDK and SYGVNS. The CDR3 bases are TGTGCCAGCAGTGAAGCCGGGACTAGCGGGAACAATGAGCAGTTCTTC. Protein product: CASSEAGTSGNNEQFF.

V gene TRBV6-2 or TRBV6-3 combines with J gene TRBJ2-7; TRBD2 agrees at 8 bases. Germline trimming cut 4 bases from V and 6 bases from J; bases unmatched to any gene: 14. The CDR3 has 16 residues. The germline V gene encodes CDR1 MNHEY and CDR2 SVGEGT. The CDR3 reads CASSSPGLGVVFEQYF. As DNA, the CDR3 is TGTGCCAGCAGTTCACCGGGACTAGGTGTCGTGTTCGAGCAGTACTTC.